This TCR beta chain stems from a study of cytomegalovirus exposure and HLA in healthy donors (dated by TCRdb to between 2016 and 2019). For the study in its entirety: An earlier analysis of several hundred of the donors reported approximately 300 Gb of sequence data and around 110 million unique TCR beta sequences obtained from about 170 million T cells. Around 320 gigabases of sequencing data and 70 million to 100 million unique TCR sequences were included in an early release covering several hundred HLA-typed donors. The genetic ancestry cluster associated with self-reported Caucasian donors included 81% of the 300 to 400 genotyped donors. The study was designed to test whether signatures of past pathogen exposure could be identified by cataloging public T cell receptors. Using immunosequencing, the study profiled T cell repertoires from about 650 subjects and related those repertoires to cytomegalovirus serostatus. Along with the approximately 700-subject first cohort, a separate validation cohort of around 110 different subjects was used. To predict cytomegalovirus infection status, the study combined high-throughput TCR immunosequencing, statistical association of individual TCRs with disease status, and machine learning. To study patterns of TCR occurrence, a later analysis re-analyzed previously published TCR beta repertoires from several hundred donors and added high-resolution HLA genotyping. Rather than using new phenotypic data, the later analysis identified candidate immune exposures from TCR beta sequences and from how often those sequences occurred across donors. To decide whether each TCR beta V gene segment behaved as functional or pseudogenic, an earlier analysis of nearly 600 of the donors relied on high-throughput TCR beta sequencing. Donor age, sex, ethnicity and CMV serostatus were collected together with the repertoire data. Genome-wide SNP genotypes for about three fifths of the roughly 670 donors were used in a later genetic analysis, which treated that subset as a discovery cohort. All discovery cohort repertoires had been generated on a single sequencing platform. HLA typing included class I and class II loci at four-digit resolution. Typing coverage differed by locus: A, B, C, DRB1 and DQB1 were typed in about 629-630 donors, DQA1 in about 560, DPA1 in 600 to 610, and DPB1 in roughly 450. Because of strong linkage in the cohort, roughly five DR-DQ haplotypes were treated as single units for association and clustering. Among about 400 genotyped donors of the cohort, an average of around 240,000 unique TCR beta nucleotide sequences was sequenced per donor, of which roughly 18% were non-productive. Study-wide conclusions, independent of this receptor: Because HLA typing was unavailable for some donors at each locus, only the typed subset was used in association tests. A cluster of highly shared sequence variants was judged likely to be a technical artifact of the sequencing pipeline. In a later analysis, HLA-associated TCR beta chains showed more clonal expansion and lower generation probabilities than non-associated chains that were equally common. When HLA alleles, especially DR and DQ, strongly co-occurred, attributing TCR associations to individual alleles was difficult. According to a later analysis, parvovirus B19, influenza, CMV and Epstein-Barr virus appeared linked to several top co-occurrence clusters. While some public TCRs were present in many individuals, most TCR sequences turned up only very rarely across donors. Because counts were too low, about 15 rarely observed V segments, including chromosome 9 orphons, were left out of the earlier analysis of some 640 of the donors. Some IMGT-functional V segments, including TRBV6-2 and TRBV6-3, could not be distinguished by the 87-base-pair reads and were therefore excluded. Presence/absence analyses assumed roughly uniform sequencing depth across donors, an assumption that may not hold. In an earlier analysis of approximately 600 of the donors, most TCR beta V segments were observed in productive rearrangements about 90% or about 30% of the time, broadly matching IMGT annotations. In a later genetic analysis, a missense DCLRE1C variant was associated with V-gene and J-gene trimming of TCR beta chains, and the association was replicated in an independent cohort. A few of the identified cytomegalovirus-associated TCR beta chains were confirmed in vitro to be specific for cytomegalovirus antigens. In a later analysis, TCR association rates were found to vary across HLA loci, with the most associated TCRs seen for DRB1 alleles and the fewest for HLA-C alleles. Compared with the roughly 720-donor mean, donors in an Asian-associated ancestry cluster had fewer N-insertions in productive TCRs, according to a later genetic analysis. It was suggested by the authors that the approach could potentially be generalized to other disease states and immunological phenotypes. Most CMV-associated TCR beta chains appeared to be HLA-restricted in a later analysis, and the HLA associations seemed to be driven largely by CMV exposure. The study gave a list of 150 to 200 TCR beta chains associated with cytomegalovirus. CMV serostatus was the only immune exposure information available for the cohort. A further reported finding was that TCR beta sequences accurately predicted the HLA-A and HLA-B alleles for most subjects in the first cohort. Linkage disequilibrium might explain the correlated functional status among segregating V segments, but an unknown experimental factor could not be ruled out. The cohort was sequenced for TCR beta chains only, and without alpha or paired-chain data the features that could be detected were limited. In both the original and validation cohorts, the classifier was reported to diagnose cytomegalovirus status with high specificity and sensitivity. Specific HLA alleles were associated with roughly 17,000 TCR beta sequences at a false discovery rate of 0.05 in a later analysis.

Details on this clone: The clone's antigen remains unknown. No per-base quality is available; no much larger clone lies one base away.

The cohort consisted of 600 to 700 healthy bone marrow donors. All cohort members were sampled while nominally healthy, although unrecorded immune exposures were likely present. The donor tested CMV seronegative and was one of the 352 seronegative cohort members. A peripheral blood sample was collected from each donor, and TCR beta sequencing was performed on peripheral blood mononuclear cells. Genomic DNA was extracted from the blood cell samples with the Qiagen DNeasy Blood Extraction Kit. The method behind the library was the immunoSEQ multiplex PCR assay. For the multiplex PCR, a mixture combining 60 forward primers for TCR Vbeta segments and 13 reverse primers for TCR Jbeta segments was used. The CDR3 region of rearranged TCR beta genes was amplified from genomic DNA by a multiplex PCR assay. The amplified TCR beta libraries were sequenced on the Illumina HiSeq System as 87-base-pair reads. The paper's data handling went like this. In a later analysis, 80 million or so unique TCR beta chains were counted across the 650 to 700 repertoires, and around 11 million of these chains were shared by at least two donors. To remove PCR and sequencing errors, raw reads were error-corrected and collapsed into unique sequences using a nearest-neighbor algorithm that merged closely related sequences. V, D and J gene segments were assigned by aligning CDR3 sequences to IMGT reference sequences. For a sequence to be retained, a match of at least six nucleotides was required to both a V gene segment and a J gene segment. A rearrangement counted as productive if the CDR3 had no stop codons and remained in frame with V and J, and every other rearrangement counted as non-productive. CDR3 was defined by IMGT convention, running from the second conserved V-encoded cysteine to the conserved J-encoded phenylalanine. The earlier analysis of 550 to 650 of the donors excluded any sequence lacking an unambiguous match to a single V gene segment. An earlier analysis of over 450 of the donors classified V segments as functional when productive rearrangements were above 56.7% and as segregating when the standard deviation between donors was above 5%. To diagnose cytomegalovirus status from the catalog of TCR beta chain sequences, a statistical classification framework was built. In a later analysis, V and J genes were assigned by comparing TCR nucleotide sequences against IMGT/GENE-DB human TR gene sequences. Using the TCRdist pipeline, a later analysis assigned CDR3 sequences along with most-parsimonious VDJ recombination scenarios. A later analysis defined each TCR beta chain by its CDR3 amino acid sequence plus V-gene family, and excluded reads lacking a unique V-gene family. To address suspected cross-contamination and a sequencing artifact, a later analysis removed under 600 highly shared, low-generation-probability nucleotide sequences. In a later analysis, a clonal expansion index for each public chain was calculated from normalized within-repertoire ranks of inferred template counts. In a later analysis, generation probabilities were computed with a VDJ recombination model fitted to out-of-frame rearrangements, and the resulting probabilities were checked against IGoR. In a later analysis, hypergeometric tests were used to score TCR-TCR, TCR-HLA and TCR-CMV co-occurrence, with a repertoire-size bias correction applied to TCR pairs. False discovery rates were estimated in a later analysis by permuting HLA or CMV assignments 20 times. In a later analysis, co-occurring TCRs were grouped using DBSCAN, with TCRdist sequence similarity added in when clustering inside HLA-allele-positive subsets. For co-occurrence clustering, repertoires with fewer than 30,000 or more than 120,000 public chains were excluded, along with 5 or 6 repertoires with anomalous nucleotide sharing. Here the immuneACCESS table is served through TCRdb, limited to in-frame sequences with V and J called. Missing clones are a known gap in these copies; in checked studies unresolved V genes cover under half, and the rest lacks a known reason. The V and J calls and clone size were taken over from that table, and D and trimming were inferred from the DNA. In this sample the table shows roughly 100,000 clones, roughly four fifths of which occur a single time. 1.6% of the sample belongs to the ten largest clones.

Deletion took 1 base off V and 5 bases off J, with a span of 14 bases between the germline ends. The CDR3 numbers 15 residues from cysteine through phenylalanine. Solely the CDR3 DNA is kept, with 45 bases framed from the first base. From the germline V gene, CDR1 is SGHTA and CDR2 is FQGTGA. Sequencing was carried out using PBMCs. The sequence joins TRBV7-3 to TRBJ2-5; tentative D gene TRBD1, with 5 bases matching. The clonotype was recovered from a man in his forties or fifties in good health and CMV-seronegative. Read as DNA, the sequence is TGTGCCAGCAGCTTAATAGGGGCGGAAGGGGAGACCCAGTACTTC. Translated, this is CASSLIGAEGETQYF.